This T cell receptor beta chain was sequenced during a study of CD8 T cells in ankylosing spondylitis. The CDR3 consists of 16 residues. Germline-derived CDR1 and CDR2 are DFQATT and SNEGSKA (reference sequence). The V and J ends lost 3 bases and 5 bases, in that order; junction bases with no gene match: 13. Study outcomes and limitations: Made up of eight highly homologous variants, a TCR beta motif appeared characteristic of ankylosing spondylitis blood. CD8+ cells made up the disease-linked clones, which were relatively rare in peripheral blood.

MiXCR, applied by TCRdb to the 5' RACE reads, yields one record per CDR3 protein. This repertoire shows about 450,000 distinct CDR3 sequences, about 24% found once; its top ten account for 0.75% to 0.9%. This clonotype was found a few times. What it binds is unknown. This receptor was identified in a male donor with ankylosing spondylitis. The chain couples TRBV20-1 to TRBJ2-1, with 7 positions matching TRBD2. The sample was blood, either unsorted or a sorted T cell fraction (not recorded which). The CDR3 coding sequence is TGCAGTGCTAGTTCCAGCGGGACCTTCCAACACAATGAGCAGTTCTTC. Amino acid sequence: CSASSSGTFQHNEQFF.